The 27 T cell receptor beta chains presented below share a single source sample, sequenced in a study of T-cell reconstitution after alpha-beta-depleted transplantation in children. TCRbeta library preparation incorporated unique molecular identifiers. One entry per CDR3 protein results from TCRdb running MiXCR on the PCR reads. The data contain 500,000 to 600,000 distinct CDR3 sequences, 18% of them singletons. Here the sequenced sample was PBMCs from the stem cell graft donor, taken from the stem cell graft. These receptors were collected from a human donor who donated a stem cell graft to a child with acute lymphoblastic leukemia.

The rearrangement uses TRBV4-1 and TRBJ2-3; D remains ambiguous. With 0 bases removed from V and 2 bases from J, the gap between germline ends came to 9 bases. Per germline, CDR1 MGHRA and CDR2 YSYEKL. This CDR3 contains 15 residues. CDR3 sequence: CASSQERGFTDTQYF. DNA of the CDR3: TGCGCCAGCAGCCAAGAACGTGGCTTCACAGATACGCAGTATTTT.

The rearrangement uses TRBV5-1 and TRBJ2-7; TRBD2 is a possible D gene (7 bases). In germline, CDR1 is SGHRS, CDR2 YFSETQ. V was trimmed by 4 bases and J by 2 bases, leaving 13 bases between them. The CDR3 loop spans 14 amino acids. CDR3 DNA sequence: TGCGCCAGCAGCCTCGGGGGGCCAACCTACGAGCAGTACTTC. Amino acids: CASSLGGPTYEQYF.

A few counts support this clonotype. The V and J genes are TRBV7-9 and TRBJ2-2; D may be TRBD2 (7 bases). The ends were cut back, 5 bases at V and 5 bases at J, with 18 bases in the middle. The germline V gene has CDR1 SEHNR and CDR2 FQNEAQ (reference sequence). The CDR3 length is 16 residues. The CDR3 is CASSAPSGGGTGELFF. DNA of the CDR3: TGTGCCAGCAGCGCCCCTAGCGGAGGGGGGACCGGGGAGCTGTTTTTT.

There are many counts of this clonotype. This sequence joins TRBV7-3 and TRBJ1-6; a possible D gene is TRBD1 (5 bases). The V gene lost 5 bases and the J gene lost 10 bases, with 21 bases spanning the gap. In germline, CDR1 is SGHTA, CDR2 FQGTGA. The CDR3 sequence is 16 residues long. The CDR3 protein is CASSTRGGATGSPLHF. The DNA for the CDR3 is TGTGCCAGCAGCACCCGGGGAGGGGCGACTGGGTCACCCCTCCACTTT.

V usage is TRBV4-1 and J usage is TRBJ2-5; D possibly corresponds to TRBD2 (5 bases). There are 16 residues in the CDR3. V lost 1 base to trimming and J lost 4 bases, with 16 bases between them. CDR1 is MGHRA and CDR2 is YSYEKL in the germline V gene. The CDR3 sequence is CASSQVNGGARETQYF. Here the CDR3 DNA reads TGCGCCAGCAGCCAAGTAAACGGAGGAGCCAGAGAGACCCAGTACTTC.

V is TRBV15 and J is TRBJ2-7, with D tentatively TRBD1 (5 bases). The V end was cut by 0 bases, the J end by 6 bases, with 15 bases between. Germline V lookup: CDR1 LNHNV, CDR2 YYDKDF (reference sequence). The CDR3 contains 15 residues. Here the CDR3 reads CATSRDLTQGGEQYF. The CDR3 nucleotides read TGTGCCACCAGCAGAGACCTCACCCAGGGTGGCGAGCAGTACTTC.

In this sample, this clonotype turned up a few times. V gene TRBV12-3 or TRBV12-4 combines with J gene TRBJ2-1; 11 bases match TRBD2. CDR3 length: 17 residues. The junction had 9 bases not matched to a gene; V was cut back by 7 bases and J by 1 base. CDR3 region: CASIRLAGTQSYNEQFF. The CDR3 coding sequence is TGTGCCAGCATCAGACTAGCGGGGACACAATCCTACAATGAGCAGTTCTTC.

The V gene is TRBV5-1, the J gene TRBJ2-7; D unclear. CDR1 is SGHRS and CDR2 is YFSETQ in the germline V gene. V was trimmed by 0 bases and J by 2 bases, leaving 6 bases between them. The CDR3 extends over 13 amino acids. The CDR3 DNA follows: TGCGCCAGCAGCTTGGTAAGCGCCTACGAGCAGTACTTC. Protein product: CASSLVSAYEQYF.

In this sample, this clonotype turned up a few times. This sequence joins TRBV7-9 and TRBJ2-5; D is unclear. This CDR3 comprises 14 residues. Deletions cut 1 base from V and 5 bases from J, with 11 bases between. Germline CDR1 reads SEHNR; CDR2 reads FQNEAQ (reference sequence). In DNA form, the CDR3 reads TGTGCCAGCAGCTTAGAGGTTAGCTCGGAGACCCAGTACTTC. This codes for CASSLEVSSETQYF.

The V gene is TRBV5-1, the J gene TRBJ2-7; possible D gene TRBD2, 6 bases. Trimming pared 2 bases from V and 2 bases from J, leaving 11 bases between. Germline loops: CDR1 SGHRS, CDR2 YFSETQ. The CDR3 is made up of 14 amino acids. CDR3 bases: TGCGCCAGCAGCTTATGGAGGGCCCCCTACGAGCAGTACTTC. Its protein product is CASSLWRAPYEQYF.

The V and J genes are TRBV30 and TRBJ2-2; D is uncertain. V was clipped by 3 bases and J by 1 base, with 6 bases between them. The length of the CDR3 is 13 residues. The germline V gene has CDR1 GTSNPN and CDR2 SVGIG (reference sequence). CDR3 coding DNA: TGTGCCTGGAGACGGCAGAACACCGGGGAGCTGTTTTTT. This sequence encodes CAWRRQNTGELFF.

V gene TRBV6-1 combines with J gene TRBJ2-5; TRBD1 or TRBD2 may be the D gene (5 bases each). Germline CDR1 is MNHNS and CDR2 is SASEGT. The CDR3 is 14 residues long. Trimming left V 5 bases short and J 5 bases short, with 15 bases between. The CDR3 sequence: CASSPPGRKETQYF. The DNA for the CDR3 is TGTGCCAGCAGTCCCCCAGGGAGAAAGGAGACCCAGTACTTC.

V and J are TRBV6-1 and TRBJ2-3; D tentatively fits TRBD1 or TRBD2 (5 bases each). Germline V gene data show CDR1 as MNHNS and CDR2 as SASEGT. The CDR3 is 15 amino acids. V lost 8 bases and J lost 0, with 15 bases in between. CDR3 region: CASEKRGASTDTQYF. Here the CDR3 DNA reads TGTGCCAGCGAAAAACGGGGCGCCAGCACAGATACGCAGTATTTT.

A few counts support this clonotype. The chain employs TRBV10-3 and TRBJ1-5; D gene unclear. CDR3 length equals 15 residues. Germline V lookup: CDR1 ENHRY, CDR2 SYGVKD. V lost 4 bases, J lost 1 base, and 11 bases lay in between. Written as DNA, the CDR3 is TGTGCCATCAGTGGTTCCCGGGAAAGCAATCAGCCCCAGCATTTT. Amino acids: CAISGSRESNQPQHF.

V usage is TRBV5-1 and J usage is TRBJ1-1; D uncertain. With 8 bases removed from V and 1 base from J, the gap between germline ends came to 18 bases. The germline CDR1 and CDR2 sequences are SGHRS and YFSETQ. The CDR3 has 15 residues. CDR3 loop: CASRVEGDTNTEAFF. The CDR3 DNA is TGCGCCAGTAGGGTTGAGGGTGATACGAACACTGAAGCTTTCTTT.

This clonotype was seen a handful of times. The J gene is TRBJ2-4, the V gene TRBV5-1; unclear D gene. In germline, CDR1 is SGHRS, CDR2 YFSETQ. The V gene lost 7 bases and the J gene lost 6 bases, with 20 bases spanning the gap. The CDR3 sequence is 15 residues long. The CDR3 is CASSDGPRAANIQYF. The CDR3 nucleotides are TGCGCCAGCTCAGATGGCCCCCGCGCGGCAAACATTCAGTACTTC.

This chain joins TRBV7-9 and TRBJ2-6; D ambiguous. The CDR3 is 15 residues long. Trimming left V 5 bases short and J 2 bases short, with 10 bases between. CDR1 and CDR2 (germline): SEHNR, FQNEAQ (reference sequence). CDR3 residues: CASSPRRAGANVLTF. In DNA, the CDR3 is TGTGCCAGCAGCCCGAGACGGGCTGGGGCCAACGTCCTGACTTTC.

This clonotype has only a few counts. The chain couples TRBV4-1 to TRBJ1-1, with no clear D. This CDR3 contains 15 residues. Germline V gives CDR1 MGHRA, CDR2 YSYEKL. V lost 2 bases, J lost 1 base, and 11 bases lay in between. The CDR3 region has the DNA TGCGCCAGCAGCCAACGAATAGGACCGAACACTGAAGCTTTCTTT. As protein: CASSQRIGPNTEAFF.

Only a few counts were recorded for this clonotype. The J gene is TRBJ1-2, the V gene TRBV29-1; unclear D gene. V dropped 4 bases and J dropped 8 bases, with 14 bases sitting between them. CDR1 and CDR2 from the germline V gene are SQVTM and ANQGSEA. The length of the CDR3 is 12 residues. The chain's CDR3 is CSVGFGEEGYTF. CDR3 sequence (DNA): TGCAGCGTTGGTTTTGGGGAAGAGGGCTACACCTTC.

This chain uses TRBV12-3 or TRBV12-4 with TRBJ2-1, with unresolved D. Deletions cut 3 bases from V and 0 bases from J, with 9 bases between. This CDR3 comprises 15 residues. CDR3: CASSFGSISYNEQFF. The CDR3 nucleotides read TGTGCCAGCAGTTTTGGGTCGATCTCCTACAATGAGCAGTTCTTC.

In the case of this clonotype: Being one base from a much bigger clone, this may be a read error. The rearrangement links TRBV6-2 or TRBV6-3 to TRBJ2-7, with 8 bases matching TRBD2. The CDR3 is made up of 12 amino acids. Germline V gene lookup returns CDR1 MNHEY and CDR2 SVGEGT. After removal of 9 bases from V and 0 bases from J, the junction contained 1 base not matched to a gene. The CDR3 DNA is TGTGCCAGTAGCGGGATCTCCTACGAGCAGTACTTC. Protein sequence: CASSGISYEQYF.

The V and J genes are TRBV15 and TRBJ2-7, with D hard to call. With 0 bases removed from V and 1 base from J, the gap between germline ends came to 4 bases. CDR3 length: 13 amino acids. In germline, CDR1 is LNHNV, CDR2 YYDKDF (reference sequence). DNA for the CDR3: TGTGCCACCAGCAGAGATAATTCCTACGAGCAGTACTTC. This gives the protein CATSRDNSYEQYF.

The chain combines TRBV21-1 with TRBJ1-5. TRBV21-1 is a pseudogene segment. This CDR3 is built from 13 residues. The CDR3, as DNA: TGTGCCAGCAGGTTCTTTTGTGATCAGCCCCAGCATTTT. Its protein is CASRFFCDQPQHF.

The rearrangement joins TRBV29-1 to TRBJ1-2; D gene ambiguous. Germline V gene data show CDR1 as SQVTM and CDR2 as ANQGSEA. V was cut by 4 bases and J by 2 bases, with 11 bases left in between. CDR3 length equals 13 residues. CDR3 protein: CSVVGHGNYGYTF. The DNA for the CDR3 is TGCAGCGTTGTCGGCCACGGAAACTATGGCTACACCTTC.

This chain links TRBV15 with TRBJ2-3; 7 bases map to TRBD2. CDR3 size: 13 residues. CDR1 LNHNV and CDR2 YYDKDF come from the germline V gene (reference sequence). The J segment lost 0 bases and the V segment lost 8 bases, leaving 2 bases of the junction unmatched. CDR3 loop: CATGGGSTDTQYF. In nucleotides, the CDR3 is TGTGCCACCGGGGGGGGTAGCACAGATACGCAGTATTTT.

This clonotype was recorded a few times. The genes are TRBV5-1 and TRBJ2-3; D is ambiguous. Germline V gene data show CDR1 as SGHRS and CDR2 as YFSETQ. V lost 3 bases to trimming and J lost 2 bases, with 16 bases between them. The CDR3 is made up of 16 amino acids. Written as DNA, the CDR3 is TGCGCCAGCAGCTCCCCAGGAATGGGGATCACAGATACGCAGTATTTT. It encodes CASSSPGMGITDTQYF.

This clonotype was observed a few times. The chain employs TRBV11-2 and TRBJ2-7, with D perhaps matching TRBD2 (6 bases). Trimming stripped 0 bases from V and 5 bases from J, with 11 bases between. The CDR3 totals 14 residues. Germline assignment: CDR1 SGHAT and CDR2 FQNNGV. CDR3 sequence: CASSLEPGADEQYF. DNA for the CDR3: TGTGCCAGCAGCTTAGAACCGGGAGCAGACGAGCAGTACTTC.